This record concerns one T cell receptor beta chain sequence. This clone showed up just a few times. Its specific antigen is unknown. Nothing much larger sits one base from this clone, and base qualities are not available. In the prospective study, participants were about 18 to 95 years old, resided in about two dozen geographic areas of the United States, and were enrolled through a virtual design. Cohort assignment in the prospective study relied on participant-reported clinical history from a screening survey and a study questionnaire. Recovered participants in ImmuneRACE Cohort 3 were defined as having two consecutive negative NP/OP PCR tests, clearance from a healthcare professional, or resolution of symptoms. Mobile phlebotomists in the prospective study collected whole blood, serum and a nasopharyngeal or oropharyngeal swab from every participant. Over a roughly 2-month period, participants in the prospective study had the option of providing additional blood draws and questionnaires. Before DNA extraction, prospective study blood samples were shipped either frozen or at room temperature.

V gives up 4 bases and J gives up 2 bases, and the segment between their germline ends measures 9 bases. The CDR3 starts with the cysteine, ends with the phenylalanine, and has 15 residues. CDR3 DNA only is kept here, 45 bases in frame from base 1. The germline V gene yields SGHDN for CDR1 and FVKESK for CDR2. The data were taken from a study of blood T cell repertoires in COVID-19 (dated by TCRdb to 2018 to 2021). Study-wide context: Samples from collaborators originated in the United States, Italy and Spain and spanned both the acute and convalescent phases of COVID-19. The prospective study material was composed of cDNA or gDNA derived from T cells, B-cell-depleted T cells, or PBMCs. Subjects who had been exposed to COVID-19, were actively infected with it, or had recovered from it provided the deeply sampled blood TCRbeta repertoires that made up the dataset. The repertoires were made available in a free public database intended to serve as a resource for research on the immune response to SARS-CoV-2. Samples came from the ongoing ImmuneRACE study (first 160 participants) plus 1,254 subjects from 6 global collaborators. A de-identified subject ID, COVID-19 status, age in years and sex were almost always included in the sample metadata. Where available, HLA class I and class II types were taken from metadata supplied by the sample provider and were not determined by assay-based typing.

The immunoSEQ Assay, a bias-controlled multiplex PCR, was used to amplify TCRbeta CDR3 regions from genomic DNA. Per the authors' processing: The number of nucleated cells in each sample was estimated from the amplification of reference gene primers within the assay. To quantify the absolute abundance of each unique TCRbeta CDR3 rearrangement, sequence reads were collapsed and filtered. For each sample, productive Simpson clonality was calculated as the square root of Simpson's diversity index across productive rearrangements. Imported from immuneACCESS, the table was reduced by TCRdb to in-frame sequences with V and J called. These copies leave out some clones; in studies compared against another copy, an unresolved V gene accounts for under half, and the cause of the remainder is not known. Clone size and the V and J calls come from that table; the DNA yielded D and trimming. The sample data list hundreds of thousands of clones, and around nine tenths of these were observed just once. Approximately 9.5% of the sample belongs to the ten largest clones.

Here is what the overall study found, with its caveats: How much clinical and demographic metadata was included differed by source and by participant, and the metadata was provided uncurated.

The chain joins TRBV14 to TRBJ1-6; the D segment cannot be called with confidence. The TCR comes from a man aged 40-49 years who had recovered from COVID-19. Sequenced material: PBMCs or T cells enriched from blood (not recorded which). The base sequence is TGTGCCAGCAGCCCGGGTGTTGCCTATAATTCACCCCTCCACTTT. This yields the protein CASSPGVAYNSPLHF.